The 13 T cell receptor beta chains presented below share a single source sample, sequenced in a study of response to subunit inactivated influenza vaccine. TCRdb processed the RT-PCR reads anew with MiXCR; each CDR3 protein has one entry. The sample contains about 540,000 distinct CDR3 sequences, under 30% of which appear only once. The data were also submitted as part of a second study, on T cells expressing NK-cell markers. That work contributes: A 5'RACE template switching approach incorporating UMIs was used to make TCR beta cDNA.

The specimen comprised CD4+ T cells sorted from PBMCs, sampled about 13 days after vaccination. The source of these receptors is a middle-aged man who received an inactivated influenza vaccine.

Details on this clonotype: The junction shows a germline mismatch at one end, possibly a read error. The chain is built from TRBV2 and TRBJ1-6; no reliable D call. The germline gives CDR1 SNHLY, CDR2 FYNNEI. The CDR3 extends over 13 amino acids. CDR3 region: CTSRNTAGGPLHF. CDR3 in DNA: TGTACCAGCAGAAACACGGCAGGTGGACCCCTCCACTTT.

In its sample, this clonotype was seen a few times. The V call is TRBV12-3 or TRBV12-4, the J call TRBJ1-2; TRBD1 matches 11 bases. This CDR3 is 12 amino acids long. V dropped 7 bases and J dropped 8; count of bases not matched to a gene: 3. CDR3 sequence: CASTRDRGGYTF. The CDR3 bases are TGTGCCAGCACCAGGGACAGGGGGGGCTACACCTTC.

J is TRBJ2-3 and V is TRBV24-1; D might be TRBD2 (5 bases). Trimming cost V 9 bases and J 6 bases, with 15 bases left between them. The CDR3 covers 13 residues. Germline lookup yields CDR1 KGHDR and CDR2 SFDVKD. CDR3 sequence (DNA): TGTGCCACCGGGAGATCGGGCCTGGATACGCAGTATTTT. Amino acid sequence: CATGRSGLDTQYF.

The chain joins TRBV5-6 to TRBJ2-4; D is possibly TRBD1 (6 bases). The CDR3 has 14 amino acids. The V and J ends lost 8 bases and 3 bases respectively, with 15 bases between them. Germline V gene data show CDR1 as SGHDT and CDR2 as YYEEEE. CDR3 in DNA: TGTGCCAGTCATACAGGGCTCGTCAAAAACATTCAGTACTTC. Its translation: CASHTGLVKNIQYF.

This clonotype was counted only a few times. V gene TRBV15 combines with J gene TRBJ2-7; no clear D. CDR3 length: 12 residues. Trimming left V 5 bases short and J 7 bases short, with 12 bases between. CDR1 LNHNV and CDR2 YYDKDF come from the germline V gene (reference sequence). DNA of the CDR3: TGTGCCACCAGCCCCGCCCAAGGAGAGCAGTACTTC. This codes for CATSPAQGEQYF. Full variable domain (outside the CDR3, taken from reference TRBV15 and TRBJ2-7): DAMVIQNPRYQVTQFGKPVTLSCSQTLNHNVMYWYQQKSSQAPKLLFHYYDKDFNNEADTPDNFQSRRPNTSFCFLDIRSPGLGDTAMYLCATSPAQGEQYFGPGTRLTVT.

J is TRBJ2-1 and V is TRBV6-5; 13 positions match TRBD2. Trimming cost V 2 bases and J 4 bases; bases outside gene matches: 8. This CDR3 has 18 amino acids. Germline values: CDR1 MNHEY, CDR2 SVGAGI. The CDR3 region has the DNA TGTGCCAGCAGTTACCTCCGGACTAGCGGGAGCACTTACAATGAGCAGTTCTTC. It codes for CASSYLRTSGSTYNEQFF.

The chain combines TRBV5-1 with TRBJ1-2, with D tentatively TRBD1 (6 bases). V dropped 0 bases and J dropped 7 bases, with 13 bases sitting between them. From germline, CDR1 is SGHRS and CDR2 YFSETQ. The CDR3 totals 14 residues. DNA for the CDR3: TGCGCCAGCAGCTTGGGCACAGGGACTAGTGGCTACACCTTC. It translates to CASSLGTGTSGYTF.

The sample holds a few counts of this clonotype. V and J are TRBV11-2 and TRBJ2-5; maybe TRBD2 (6 bases). Germline CDR1 is SGHAT and CDR2 is FQNNGV. The CDR3 length is 13 residues. The ends were cut back, 5 bases at V and 1 base at J, with 8 bases in the middle. Written as DNA, the CDR3 is TGTGCCAGCAGCACTAGCTTCCAAGAGACCCAGTACTTC. Translated, it gives CASSTSFQETQYF. The full variable domain, with the rest looked up from reference TRBV11-2 and TRBJ2-5, is EAGVAQSPRYKIIEKRQSVAFWCNPISGHATLYWYQQILGQGPKLLIQFQNNGVVDDSQLPKDRFSAERLKGVDSTLKIQPAKLEDSAVYLCASSTSFQETQYFGPGTRLLVL.

In its sample, this clonotype was seen a few times. V is TRBV12-3 or TRBV12-4 and J is TRBJ1-2, with a weak D call TRBD1 (6 bases). There are 15 residues in the CDR3. V lost 2 bases to trimming and J lost 8 bases, with 18 bases between them. In DNA form, the CDR3 reads TGTGCCAGCAGTTTAAAACAGGGTATCGGGGTCGGCTACACCTTC. Translating it yields CASSLKQGIGVGYTF.

The chain is built from TRBV7-2 and TRBJ1-2, with D hard to call. CDR3 length: 12 amino acids. V lost 3 bases to trimming and J lost 6 bases, with 8 bases between them. Germline assignment: CDR1 SGHTA and CDR2 FQGNSA. Written as DNA, the CDR3 is TGTGCCAGCAGCTTTCTAGAGGATGGCTACACCTTC. It is translated as CASSFLEDGYTF.

This clonotype was observed a few times. The chain carries TRBV2 and TRBJ2-3, with D unclear. CDR3 size: 13 residues. Trimming pared 3 bases from V and 4 bases from J, leaving 8 bases between. Germline assignment: CDR1 SNHLY and CDR2 FYNNEI. CDR3: CASSDVSADTQYF. As DNA, the CDR3 is TGTGCCAGCAGTGATGTGTCTGCAGATACGCAGTATTTT.

This clonotype was found a few times. This chain links TRBV30 with TRBJ1-6; D is unclear. Germline CDR1 and CDR2: GTSNPN and SVGIG (reference sequence). V dropped 5 bases and J dropped 13 bases, with 12 bases sitting between them. This CDR3 has 11 residues. CDR3 in amino acids: CAWAREGPLHF. The DNA of the CDR3 is TGTGCCTGGGCGAGGGAAGGTCCCCTCCACTTT.

The chain links TRBV5-5 to TRBJ2-5; possibly TRBD1 or TRBD2 for D (5 bases each). Per germline, CDR1 SGHKS and CDR2 YYEKEE (reference sequence). Trimming shortened V by 4 bases and J by 3 bases, and 10 bases separated the two germline ends. The CDR3 has 13 amino acids. The CDR3 loop is CASSEGTEETQYF. The CDR3 nucleotides are TGTGCCAGCAGCGAGGGGACGGAAGAGACCCAGTACTTC.